The subject of this entry is one T cell receptor (beta chain). The CDR3 loop spans 15 amino acids. J lost 3 bases, V lost 4 bases, and 9 bases had no gene match. The germline V gene has CDR1 SGHKS and CDR2 YYEKEE (reference sequence). This sample was taken from a study of technical replicates of blood from a few donors. This table comes from immunoSEQ multiplex PCR, and its TCRdb copy is limited to in-frame clones, with some not included. The sample yields about 62,000 clones, roughly 91% seen once. Sequences were obtained from PBMCs. The gene calls are TRBV5-5 and TRBJ1-1, with 7 bases lining up with TRBD1. This TCR was recovered from a human donor in good health. Some clones in this sample may be carry-over from other donors' samples. CDR3 loop: CASSANPQGYTEAFF. In nucleotides, the CDR3 is TGTGCCAGCAGCGCCAACCCACAGGGGTACACTGAAGCTTTCTTT.